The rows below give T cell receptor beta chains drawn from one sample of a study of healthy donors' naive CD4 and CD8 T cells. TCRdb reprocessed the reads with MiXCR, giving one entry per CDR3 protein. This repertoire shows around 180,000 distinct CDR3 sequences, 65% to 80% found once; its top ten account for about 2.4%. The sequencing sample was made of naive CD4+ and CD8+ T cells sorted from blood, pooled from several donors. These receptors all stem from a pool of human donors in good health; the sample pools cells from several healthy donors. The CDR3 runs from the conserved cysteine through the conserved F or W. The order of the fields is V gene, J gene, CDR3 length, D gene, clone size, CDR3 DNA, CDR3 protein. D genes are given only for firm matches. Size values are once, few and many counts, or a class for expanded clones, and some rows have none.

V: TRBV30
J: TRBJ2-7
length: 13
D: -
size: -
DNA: TGTGCCTGGAGTTTGGGGGTATTCTCCGAGCAGTACTTC
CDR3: CAWSLGVFSEQYF

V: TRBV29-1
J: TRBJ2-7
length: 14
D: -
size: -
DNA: TGCAGTGCCGGACGGGACGGGGCTTCCTACGAGCAGTACTTC
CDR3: CSAGRDGASYEQYF

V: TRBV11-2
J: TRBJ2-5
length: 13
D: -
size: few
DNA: TGTGCCAGCAGCTTAGGATTGCGGGAACTCCAGTACTTC
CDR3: CASSLGLRELQYF

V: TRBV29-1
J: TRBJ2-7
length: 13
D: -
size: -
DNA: TGCAGCGTTGTTGGGACGCTGGCCTACGAGCAGTACTTC
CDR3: CSVVGTLAYEQYF

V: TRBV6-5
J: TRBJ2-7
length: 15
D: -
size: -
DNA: TGTGCCAGCAGTCCACAGGGAGGAGGCTCCTACGAGCAGTACTTC
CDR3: CASSPQGGGSYEQYF

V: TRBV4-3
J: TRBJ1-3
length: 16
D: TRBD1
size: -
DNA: TGCGCCAGCAGCCAAGACCGGGACAGCTCTGGAAACACCATATATTTT
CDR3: CASSQDRDSSGNTIYF

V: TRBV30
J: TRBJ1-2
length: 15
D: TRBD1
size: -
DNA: TGTGCCTGGAGTATGACAGGGTGGGAGAACTATGGCTACACCTTC
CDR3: CAWSMTGWENYGYTF

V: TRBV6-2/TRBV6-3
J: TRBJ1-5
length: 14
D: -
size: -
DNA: TGTGCCAGCAGTTACCCCACAGACAATCAGCCCCAGCATTTT
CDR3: CASSYPTDNQPQHF

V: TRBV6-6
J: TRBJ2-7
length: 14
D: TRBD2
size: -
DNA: TGTGCCAGCACCGGACTAGCGGGAGCCTACGAGCAGTACTTC
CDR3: CASTGLAGAYEQYF

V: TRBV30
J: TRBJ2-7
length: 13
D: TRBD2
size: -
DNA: TGTGCCTGGAGTCAGGGACTAGCTTACGAGCAGTACTTC
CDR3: CAWSQGLAYEQYF

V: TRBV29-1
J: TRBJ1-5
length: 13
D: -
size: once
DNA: TGCAGCGGTCTCACAGGAGACAATCAGCCCCAGCATTTT
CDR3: CSGLTGDNQPQHF

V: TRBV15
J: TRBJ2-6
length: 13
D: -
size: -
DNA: TGTGCCACCTCACTCTCTGGGGCCAACGTCCTGACTTTC
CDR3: CATSLSGANVLTF

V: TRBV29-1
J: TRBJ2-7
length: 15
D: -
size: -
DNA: TGCAGCGTTGAAGGTTTCGAGGGTATCCCCTACGAGCAGTACTTC
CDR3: CSVEGFEGIPYEQYF

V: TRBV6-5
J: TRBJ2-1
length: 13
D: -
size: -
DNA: TGTGCCAGCAGTTACGGGCGAGGGAGTGAGCAGTTCTTC
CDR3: CASSYGRGSEQFF

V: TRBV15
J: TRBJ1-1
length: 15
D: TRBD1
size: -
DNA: TGTGCCACCAGCAGTGGCCGACAGGGGCGAACTGAAGCTTTCTTT
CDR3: CATSSGRQGRTEAFF